A single sample is the source of the 21 T cell receptor beta chains below, sequenced in a study of shared clonotypes between healthy human individuals. Using immunoSEQ multiplex PCR, the repertoire was profiled, and TCRdb retains in-frame clones only, with some absent. There are about 490,000 clones in the sample; 70% to 80% occur only once, and about an eighth lies in the top ten. The specimen was PBMCs. The receptor set was obtained from a woman between 35 and 50 years old in good health. Some clones in this sample may be carry-over from other donors' samples.

This clone was seen a single time. This chain uses TRBV29-1 with TRBJ2-7; TRBD2 agrees at 10 bases. Germline loops: CDR1 SQVTM, CDR2 ANQGSEA. The V and J ends lost 6 bases and 2 bases, in that order; junction bases with no gene match: 4. The CDR3 totals 13 residues. The CDR3: CSVLSGRAYEQYF. Here the CDR3 DNA reads TGCAGCGTGCTGAGCGGGAGGGCCTACGAGCAGTACTTC.

The DNA for the CDR3 is TGTGCCAGCTCCTTCTATTTAACTGGTGCGGATTTGTACGAGCAGTACTTC. It translates to CASSFYLTGADLYEQYF. This sequence joins TRBV5-6 and TRBJ2-7; no firm D call. Germline-derived CDR1 and CDR2 are SGHDT and YYEEEE. The CDR3 contains 17 residues. The ends were cut back, 7 bases at V and 4 bases at J, with 27 bases in the middle.

The chain recombines TRBV9 with TRBJ2-2; TRBD1 matches at 7 bases. This CDR3 contains 15 residues. V was clipped by 4 bases and J by 0 bases; unmatched bases: 3. Germline V gene sequence: CDR1 SGDLS, CDR2 YYNGEE. The DNA for the CDR3 is TGTGCCAGCAGCATGGGACAGACGAACACCGGGGAGCTGTTTTTT. It is translated as CASSMGQTNTGELFF.

V usage is TRBV5-1 and J usage is TRBJ1-2; TRBD1 might be the D (6 bases). Germline CDR1 and CDR2: SGHRS and YFSETQ. The V and J ends lost 4 bases and 5 bases respectively, with 12 bases between them. The CDR3 is made up of 13 amino acids. DNA for the CDR3: TGCGCCAGCAGCCTCCACGGACAGTATGGCTACACCTTC. Translated, it gives CASSLHGQYGYTF.

This clone turned up a few times. V is TRBV2 and J is TRBJ1-5; D is unclear. The CDR3 has 12 amino acids. Germline assignment: CDR1 SNHLY and CDR2 FYNNEI. V lost 6 bases, J lost 4 bases, and 7 bases lay in between. CDR3 coding DNA: TGTGCCAGCAGCATGGTTAATCAGCCCCAGCATTTT. Encoded protein: CASSMVNQPQHF. Full variable domain (rest looked up from reference TRBV2 and TRBJ1-5): EPEVTQTPSHQVTQMGQEVILRCVPISNHLYFYWYRQILGQKVEFLVSFYNNEISEKSEIFDDQFSVERPDGSNFTLKIRSTKLEDSAMYFCASSMVNQPQHFGDGTRLSIL.

The table lists this clone with a few counts. The rearrangement joins TRBV18 to TRBJ1-1, with 9 bases lining up with TRBD1. CDR3 length: 18 residues. Germline assignment: CDR1 KGHSH and CDR2 LQKENI. The junction had 15 bases not matched to a gene; V was cut back by 4 bases and J by 3 bases. The CDR3 DNA sequence: TGTGCCAGCTCACTGCGCTGGATACAGGGGGCGAGGGACACTGAAGCTTTCTTT. This encodes CASSLRWIQGARDTEAFF.

The rearrangement joins TRBV18 to TRBJ2-1, with 10 nucleotides matching TRBD1. Trimming took 5 bases from V and 3 from J; bases not matched to a gene: 7. In germline, CDR1 is KGHSH, CDR2 LQKENI. The CDR3 is 16 amino acids. The CDR3 loop is CASSIDRGLGYNEQFF. CDR3 sequence (DNA): TGTGCCAGCTCAATAGACAGGGGGCTTGGCTACAATGAGCAGTTCTTC. Using reference TRBV18 and TRBJ2-1 for the parts outside the CDR3, the full variable domain is NAGVMQNPRHLVRRRGQEARLRCSPMKGHSHVYWYRQLPEEGLKFMVYLQKENIIDESGMPKERFSAEFPKEGPSILRIQQVVRGDSAAYFCASSIDRGLGYNEQFFGPGTRLTVL.

J is TRBJ2-7 and V is TRBV2; no clear D gene. The CDR3 consists of 14 residues. V was clipped by 6 bases and J by 3 bases, with 15 bases between them. Germline CDR1 reads SNHLY; CDR2 reads FYNNEI. The DNA of the CDR3 is TGTGCCAGCAGGCCCAGCCCCTCGGGCTACGAGCAGTACTTC. Residues: CASRPSPSGYEQYF.

This chain connects TRBV28 to TRBJ1-2, with D possibly TRBD1 on 5 matching bases. This CDR3 region has 14 residues. Germline CDR1 MDHEN, CDR2 SYDVKM. V was cut by 6 bases and J by 4 bases, with 15 bases left in between. CDR3 protein: CASRLPGASYGYTF. CDR3 DNA: TGTGCCAGCAGGCTCCCCGGGGCCAGCTATGGCTACACCTTC.

This clone was counted once. One junction end disagrees with the germline gene, perhaps due to a read error. The genes are TRBV5-1 and TRBJ1-1, with 9 bases identical to TRBD1. Germline assignment: CDR1 SGHRS and CDR2 YFSETQ. The CDR3 is made up of 15 amino acids. CDR3 bases: TGTGCCAGCAGCTTATTACAGGGGGCTGGGACTGAAGCTTTCTTT. It is translated as CASSLLQGAGTEAFF.

The V and J genes are TRBV7-9 and TRBJ2-7; unclear D gene. The CDR3 has 12 amino acids. Germline CDR1 is SEHNR and CDR2 is FQNEAQ (reference sequence). The V and J ends lost 8 bases and 0 bases respectively, with 8 bases between them. DNA of the CDR3: TGTGCCAGCGAGTCGGGCTCCTACGAGCAGTACTTC. This translates into CASESGSYEQYF.

This chain connects TRBV5-4 to TRBJ2-1, with TRBD2 identical over 9 bases. With V trimmed by 2 bases and J by 7 bases, 10 bases remained unmatched. There are 16 residues in the CDR3. Germline assignment: CDR1 SGHNT and CDR2 YYREEE (reference sequence). In DNA form, the CDR3 reads TGTGCCAGCAGCTTTAGCGGGAGAGGGAGAGGAAATGAGCAGTTCTTC. Protein sequence: CASSFSGRGRGNEQFF.

The chain couples TRBV5-1 to TRBJ2-1, with a tentative D call TRBD1 (6 bases). V lost 3 bases and J lost 7, with 14 bases in between. Per germline, CDR1 SGHRS and CDR2 YFSETQ. CDR3 length: 14 amino acids. Written as DNA, the CDR3 is TGCGCCAGCAGCTACAGGGATAATAGGAATGAGCAGTTCTTC. Amino acid sequence: CASSYRDNRNEQFF.

The rearrangement links TRBV11-3 to TRBJ2-1; D is possibly TRBD1 (5 bases). The CDR3 covers 13 residues. Germline assignment: CDR1 SGHNT and CDR2 YENEEA. Trimming pared 2 bases from V and 9 bases from J, leaving 11 bases between. The CDR3 DNA follows: TGTGCCAGCAGCTTATCCAGGGTCGGTGAGCAGTTCTTC. Its protein product is CASSLSRVGEQFF.

The chain recombines TRBV6-1 with TRBJ1-2; the match to TRBD1 covers 8 bases. The CDR3 has 13 residues. V trimming: 5 bases; J trimming: 6 bases; junction bases outside the gene matches: 5. CDR1 and CDR2 from the germline V gene are MNHNS and SASEGT. The CDR3 DNA sequence: TGTGCCAGCAGTCTGGACAGGGACGATGGCTACACCTTC. This gives the protein CASSLDRDDGYTF.

The chain uses TRBV6-1 and TRBJ1-3; unclear D gene. The CDR3 is 13 amino acids. Trimming left V 11 bases short and J 2 bases short, with 13 bases between. Germline loops: CDR1 MNHNS, CDR2 SASEGT. CDR3 loop: CAVGRFPGNTIYF. Here the CDR3 DNA reads TGTGCCGTCGGCAGGTTCCCTGGAAACACCATATATTTT.

The CDR3, as DNA: TGTGCCAGCAGCCAAGACCCCGGAAATCAGCCCCAGCATTTT. As protein: CASSQDPGNQPQHF. The J gene is TRBJ1-5, the V gene TRBV4-2; D ambiguous. Trimming removed 0 bases from V and 4 bases from J, with 7 bases in between. The CDR3 loop spans 14 amino acids. CDR1 LGHNA and CDR2 YNFKEQ come from the germline V gene.

The rearrangement joins TRBV9 to TRBJ2-3; D unresolved. The CDR3 runs to 15 residues. V was clipped by 0 bases and J by 2 bases, with 10 bases between them. Germline-derived CDR1 and CDR2 are SGDLS and YYNGEE. The chain's CDR3 is CASSVGVYSTDTQYF. In DNA form, the CDR3 reads TGTGCCAGCAGCGTAGGGGTTTACTCCACAGATACGCAGTATTTT.

J is TRBJ1-1 and V is TRBV14; 8 nucleotides line up with TRBD1. The CDR3 has 16 amino acids. Losses at the gene ends were 0 bases for V and 0 bases for J; bases not matched to a gene: 3. From germline, CDR1 is SGHDN and CDR2 FVKESK. DNA for the CDR3: TGTGCCAGCAGCCAAGATCAGGGGGCGGTGAACACTGAAGCTTTCTTT. Amino acid sequence: CASSQDQGAVNTEAFF.

V usage is TRBV9 and J usage is TRBJ2-1; 8 bases agree with TRBD2. From germline, CDR1 is SGDLS and CDR2 YYNGEE. The J segment lost 12 bases and the V segment lost 3 bases, leaving 8 bases of the junction unmatched. The CDR3 is made up of 13 amino acids. CDR3 sequence reads: CASSAGGREVQFF. As DNA, the CDR3 is TGTGCCAGCAGCGCGGGAGGGCGGGAGGTGCAGTTCTTC.

The chain has TRBV11-2 and TRBJ2-5, with D possibly being TRBD1 (5 bases). Trimming took 1 base from V and 4 from J, leaving 16 bases between them. The CDR3 totals 16 residues. CDR1 and CDR2 (germline): SGHAT, FQNNGV. In DNA form, the CDR3 reads TGTGCCAGCAGCTTAGGCGGATCACAGGTAGTAGAGACCCAGTACTTC. It codes for CASSLGGSQVVETQYF.